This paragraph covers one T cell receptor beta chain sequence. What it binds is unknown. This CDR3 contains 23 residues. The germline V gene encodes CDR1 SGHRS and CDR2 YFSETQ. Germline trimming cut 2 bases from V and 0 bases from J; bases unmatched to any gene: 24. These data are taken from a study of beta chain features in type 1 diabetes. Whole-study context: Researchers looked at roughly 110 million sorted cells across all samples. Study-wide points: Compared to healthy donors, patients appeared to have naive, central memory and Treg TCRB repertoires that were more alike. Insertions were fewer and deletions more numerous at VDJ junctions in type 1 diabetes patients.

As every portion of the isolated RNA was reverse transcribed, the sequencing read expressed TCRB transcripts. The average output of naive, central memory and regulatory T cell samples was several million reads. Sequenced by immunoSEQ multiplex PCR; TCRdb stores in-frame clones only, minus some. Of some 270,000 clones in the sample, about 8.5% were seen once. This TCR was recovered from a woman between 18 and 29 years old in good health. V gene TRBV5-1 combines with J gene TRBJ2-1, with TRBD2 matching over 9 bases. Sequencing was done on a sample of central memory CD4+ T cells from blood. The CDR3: CASSLPGTSSSRTTPSSYNEQFF. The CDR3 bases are TGCGCCAGCAGCTTACCCGGGACTAGCTCCTCACGCACAACTCCGAGCTCCTACAATGAGCAGTTCTTC.